This TCR beta chain derives from a study of shared T cell receptors in the human thymus. Generated by immunoSEQ multiplex PCR, the TCRdb table keeps only in-frame clones and is missing some. This sample has approximately 730,000 clones; 80% to 90% occur once, and the top ten carry around 0.01%. These records were also assigned to another study, of human thymus T cells. Turning to that study: Resections from corrective heart surgery supplied the thymus tissue.

Specimen: thymocytes. This clonotype was sampled from a girl in the first two years of life with a congenital heart defect.

DNA of the CDR3: TGTGCCAGCAGTTTGGCAGGGGGTGCCTACGAGCAGTACTTC. This codes for CASSLAGGAYEQYF. The V gene is TRBV27, the J gene TRBJ2-7; TRBD1 aligns across 7 bases. From germline, CDR1 is MNHEY and CDR2 SMNVEV (reference sequence). There are 14 residues in the CDR3. The ends lost 3 bases at V and 2 bases at J; junction bases unmatched: 4.